These 15 T cell receptor beta chains came from one sample sequenced in a study of breast tumors, draining lymph nodes, adjacent tissues. TCRdb independently ran MiXCR on the multiplex PCR reads; one entry per CDR3 protein. In the table there are about 230,000 distinct CDR3 sequences, less than 40% of which are singletons. Samples came from axillary lymph nodes draining the breast cancer. The sequenced sample consisted of axillary lymph node tissue. These receptors originate from a female donor with breast cancer. Some clones in this sample may be carry-over from other donors' samples.

This clonotype showed up just a few times. This chain uses TRBV2 with TRBJ1-2; no firm D call. CDR3 length equals 13 residues. Trimming left V 6 bases short and J 9 bases short, with 17 bases between. CDR1 SNHLY and CDR2 FYNNEI come from the germline V gene. Written as DNA, the CDR3 is TGTGCCAGCAGCGAAAACGGGATTAATAGCTACACCTTC. Its translation is CASSENGINSYTF.

This clonotype has at least ten counts. V gene TRBV19 combines with J gene TRBJ2-3, with TRBD2 matching over 11 bases. The germline gives CDR1 LNHDA, CDR2 SQIVND (reference sequence). The trim removed 3 bases at V and 6 bases at J, leaving 5 bases unmatched. The CDR3 length is 15 residues. Here the CDR3 DNA reads TGTGCCAGTAGTATTCTAGCGGGGGGCATGGATACGCAGTATTTT. Translated, it gives CASSILAGGMDTQYF.

This clonotype showed up many times. The genes are TRBV7-9 and TRBJ2-3; 14 positions agree with TRBD2. V dropped 4 bases and J dropped 4; count of bases not matched to a gene: 7. The germline V gene encodes CDR1 SEHNR and CDR2 FQNEAQ (reference sequence). The CDR3 runs 17 residues. CDR3 loop: CASSSGLAGGRADTQYF. The DNA of the CDR3 is TGTGCCAGCAGCTCCGGACTAGCGGGAGGTCGGGCAGATACGCAGTATTTT.

The V and J genes are TRBV7-9 and TRBJ2-2; 7 bases are shared with TRBD2. Per the germline V gene, CDR1 is SEHNR and CDR2 is FQNEAQ (reference sequence). V lost 11 bases and J lost 0; bases outside the gene matches: 30. The CDR3 covers 22 residues. The CDR3 DNA reads as TGTGCCGCCCAGCGGGGTTTGCGCCAGGGTCCCCAGGGCTGTGCGAACACCGGGGAGCTGTTTTTT. Its translation is CAAQRGLRQGPQGCANTGELFF.

A remark on this clonotype: Since no conserved phenylalanine or tryptophan closes the CDR3, a read error is the likely cause. V gene TRBV7-3 combines with J gene TRBJ1-2; D gene uncertain. Trimming took 5 bases from V and 4 from J, leaving 17 bases between them. This CDR3 comprises 15 residues. Germline CDR1 reads SGHTA; CDR2 reads FQGTGA. CDR3 in amino acids: CASSPSRASFYGYTS. The DNA for the CDR3 is TGTGCCAGCAGCCCCAGCAGAGCGAGTTTCTATGGCTACACCTCC.

The genes are TRBV2 and TRBJ1-6, with TRBD1 identical over 9 bases. Trimming at V came to 4 bases and at J to 9 bases, leaving 4 bases not matched to a gene. CDR1 SNHLY and CDR2 FYNNEI come from the germline V gene. The CDR3 extends over 14 amino acids. The CDR3 sequence: CASSVGQGSSPLHF. Written as DNA, the CDR3 is TGTGCCAGCAGTGTCGGACAGGGGAGTTCACCCCTCCACTTT. Together with reference TRBV2 and TRBJ1-6, the CDR3 gives the full variable domain: EPEVTQTPSHQVTQMGQEVILRCVPISNHLYFYWYRQILGQKVEFLVSFYNNEISEKSEIFDDQFSVERPDGSNFTLKIRSTKLEDSAMYFCASSVGQGSSPLHFGNGTRLTVT.

This clonotype has at least ten counts. This rearrangement joins TRBV20-1 to TRBJ1-5; D is unclear. Trimming removed 3 bases from V and 7 bases from J, with 16 bases in between. CDR1 is DFQATT and CDR2 is SNEGSKA in the germline V gene (reference sequence). The CDR3 spans 14 residues. The CDR3: CSARSSAHGQPQHF. The DNA for the CDR3 is TGCAGTGCTAGGAGTTCGGCTCACGGCCAGCCCCAGCATTTT.

Many counts were recorded for this clonotype. The chain recombines TRBV12-3 or TRBV12-4 with TRBJ1-6, with a weak D call TRBD1 (6 bases). Trimming left V 4 bases short and J 7 bases short, with 11 bases between. The CDR3 covers 14 residues. The DNA for the CDR3 is TGTGCCAGCAGTTCTTTCACAGGGAATTCACCCCTCCACTTT. As protein: CASSSFTGNSPLHF.

At least ten counts were recorded for this clonotype. A much larger clone differs from this one at a single base, so this may be a read error. The chain carries TRBV5-1 and TRBJ1-4; 8 bases map to TRBD1. Germline CDR1 reads SGHRS; CDR2 reads YFSETQ. The CDR3 has 13 amino acids. The CDR3 DNA follows: TGCGCCAGCAGCTTGGACAGGGGGGAAAACCTGTTTTTT. Its translation: CASSLDRGENLFF.

This chain joins TRBV28 and TRBJ1-4; TRBD1 is a possible D gene (5 bases). The CDR3 runs 15 residues. In germline, CDR1 is MDHEN, CDR2 SYDVKM. The V gene lost 0 bases and the J gene lost 3 bases, with 8 bases spanning the gap. The DNA of the CDR3 is TGTGCCAGCAGTTTATGGGGGGGGGCTAATGAAAAACTGTTTTTT. Translated: CASSLWGGANEKLFF.

This clonotype came up many times. The V gene is TRBV7-9, the J gene TRBJ1-6; D is perhaps TRBD1 (6 bases). The CDR3 loop spans 14 amino acids. The V gene's germline CDR1 is SEHNR and CDR2 FQNEAQ (reference sequence). The ends were cut back, 5 bases at V and 7 bases at J, with 12 bases in the middle. CDR3 residues: CASSRDRRNSPLHF. The CDR3 bases are TGTGCCAGCAGCCGAGACAGGAGAAATTCACCCCTCCACTTT. Supplemented by reference TRBV7-9 and TRBJ1-6, the full variable domain reads DTGVSQNPRHKITKRGQNVTFRCDPISEHNRLYWYRQTLGQGPEFLTYFQNEAQLEKSRLLSDRFSAERPKGSFSTLEIQRTEQGDSAMYLCASSRDRRNSPLHFGNGTRLTVT.

The table lists this clonotype with many counts. The chain has TRBV5-1 and TRBJ2-1, with 8 bases that match TRBD2. The V and J ends lost 0 bases and 12 bases, in that order; junction bases with no gene match: 8. The CDR3 length is 14 residues. Looked up from germline, CDR1 is SGHRS and CDR2 is YFSETQ. CDR3 nucleotide sequence: TGCGCCAGCAGCTTGGGAATCCGGGAGGGCCGGCAGTTCTTC. It yields the protein CASSLGIREGRQFF.

The gene calls are TRBV25-1 and TRBJ1-6, with TRBD1 identical over 7 bases. Germline CDR1 and CDR2: MGHDK and SYGVNS. Trimming at V came to 7 bases and at J to 7 bases, leaving 4 bases not matched to a gene. The CDR3 is 13 residues long. CDR3 region: CASKGQLNSPLHF. The CDR3 bases are TGTGCCAGCAAGGGACAGTTAAATTCACCCCTCCACTTT.

There are many counts of this clonotype. The rearrangement links TRBV20-1 to TRBJ1-5, with D unresolved. Trimming removed 3 bases at V and 4 bases at J, with 10 bases between. CDR1 is DFQATT, CDR2 SNEGSKA, per germline (reference sequence). The CDR3 extends over 13 amino acids. CDR3 residues: CSARRGGNQPQHF. DNA for the CDR3: TGCAGTGCTAGGCGGGGTGGGAATCAGCCCCAGCATTTT.

This clonotype has ten or more counts. The chain recombines TRBV9 with TRBJ2-5; no clear D gene. Germline lookup yields CDR1 SGDLS and CDR2 YYNGEE. This CDR3 is built from 14 residues. V was trimmed by 1 base and J by 3 bases, leaving 10 bases between them. The CDR3 nucleotides are TGTGCCAGCAGCGTAAGTCCCTGGGAAGAGACCCAGTACTTC. This translates into CASSVSPWEETQYF.